These T cell receptor beta chains were read from a single sample in a study of Ad26.COV2.S vaccination and SARS-CoV-2 variants. Clones were sequenced by immunoSEQ multiplex PCR, and TCRdb holds only the in-frame ones, with some missing. Of roughly 350,000 clones listed, 75% to 90% were seen once; the top ten hold about 10%. The sample here was peripheral blood, taken in a trial of Ad26.COV2.S vaccine versus placebo. These TCRs come from a person between 18 and 60 years old who received the Ad26.COV2.S COVID-19 vaccine or a placebo. The CDR3 runs from the conserved cysteine through the conserved F or W. The D gene is left open where the match is weak. Where a row states a size, it is once, few, many or the class of an expanded clone; other rows omit it.

v_call: TRBV3-1/TRBV3-2
d_call: TRBD1
j_call: TRBJ1-2
clone_size: -
cdr3_nt: TGTGCCAGCAGCCGGACAGGGGTCGCGAACTATGGCTACACCTTC
cdr3_aa: CASSRTGVANYGYTF

v_call: TRBV6-5
d_call: TRBD1
j_call: TRBJ1-2
clone_size: -
cdr3_nt: TGTGCCAGCACCCCTGGCGGGACAGTAATCTACACCTTC
cdr3_aa: CASTPGGTVIYTF

v_call: TRBV7-3
d_call: TRBD2
j_call: TRBJ2-1
clone_size: -
cdr3_nt: TGTGCCAGCAGCTTTACTAGCGGGGGCGAGCAGTTCTTC
cdr3_aa: CASSFTSGGEQFF

v_call: TRBV4-2
d_call: TRBD2
j_call: TRBJ2-7
clone_size: -
cdr3_nt: TGTGCCAGCAGCCAAGATGGGGTGGCTAGCGGGAACTACGAGCAGTACTTC
cdr3_aa: CASSQDGVASGNYEQYF

v_call: TRBV7-9
d_call: -
j_call: TRBJ2-1
clone_size: -
cdr3_nt: TGTGCCAGCAGCTTAGGAGGACCACTAGACGGTGAGCAGTTCTTC
cdr3_aa: CASSLGGPLDGEQFF

v_call: TRBV21-1
d_call: -
j_call: TRBJ1-3
clone_size: -
cdr3_nt: TGTGCCAGCAACTTAGGGGGCAGGGTGGCCTTCCAAATCTTCTCTGGAAACACCATATATTTT
cdr3_aa: CASNLGGRVAFQIFSGNTIYF

v_call: TRBV27
d_call: -
j_call: TRBJ1-2
clone_size: -
cdr3_nt: TGTGCCAGCAGTCCCTTCGGGGCAAACTATGGCTACACCTTC
cdr3_aa: CASSPFGANYGYTF

v_call: TRBV28
d_call: -
j_call: TRBJ1-1
clone_size: -
cdr3_nt: TGTGCCAGCAGTTTACCGGGAGGCACTGAAGCTTTCTTT
cdr3_aa: CASSLPGGTEAFF

v_call: TRBV10-3
d_call: TRBD2
j_call: TRBJ2-7
clone_size: -
cdr3_nt: TGTGCCATCAGTGAATTGACTAGCGGGATGATAGAGCAGTACTTC
cdr3_aa: CAISELTSGMIEQYF

v_call: TRBV27
d_call: -
j_call: TRBJ1-5
clone_size: few
cdr3_nt: TGTGCCAGCAGTTGGGTAGCCAATCAGCCCCAGCATTTT
cdr3_aa: CASSWVANQPQHF

v_call: TRBV4-3
d_call: TRBD2
j_call: TRBJ2-7
clone_size: once
cdr3_nt: TGCGCCAGCAGCCGGGTGGCTAGCGGGAGCTACGAGCAGTACTTC
cdr3_aa: CASSRVASGSYEQYF

v_call: TRBV6-5
d_call: -
j_call: TRBJ2-7
clone_size: -
cdr3_nt: TGTGCCAGCAGAAGATGGATTCAAGGGTACGAGCAGTACTTC
cdr3_aa: CASRRWIQGYEQYF

v_call: TRBV7-2
d_call: -
j_call: TRBJ2-7
clone_size: -
cdr3_nt: TGTGCCAGCAGCTTAGGCGACAGAAAATACGAGCAGTACTTC
cdr3_aa: CASSLGDRKYEQYF

v_call: TRBV4-2
d_call: TRBD1
j_call: TRBJ2-3
clone_size: -
cdr3_nt: TGTGCCAGCAGCCAAGACGAGACAGGGGTAGGCGATACGCAGTATTTT
cdr3_aa: CASSQDETGVGDTQYF

v_call: TRBV19
d_call: TRBD2
j_call: TRBJ2-3
clone_size: few
cdr3_nt: TGTGCCAGTAGTATTAGTCTAGCGGGACCCACAGATACGCAGTATTTT
cdr3_aa: CASSISLAGPTDTQYF

v_call: TRBV28
d_call: -
j_call: TRBJ2-7
clone_size: -
cdr3_nt: TGTGCCAGCAGTCCAACGGACAGAGTGTTTTCTGAGCAGTACTTC
cdr3_aa: CASSPTDRVFSEQYF

v_call: TRBV19
d_call: TRBD1
j_call: TRBJ1-5
clone_size: once
cdr3_nt: TGTGCCAGTACTCGGGACAGGGGGCGGGAGCCCCAGCATTTT
cdr3_aa: CASTRDRGREPQHF

v_call: TRBV7-3
d_call: -
j_call: TRBJ1-1
clone_size: -
cdr3_nt: TGTGCCAGCAGCCAGGGGAACACTGAAGCTTTCTTT
cdr3_aa: CASSQGNTEAFF

v_call: TRBV6-2/TRBV6-3
d_call: -
j_call: TRBJ2-3
clone_size: -
cdr3_nt: TGTGCCAGCAGCAGAGGCAAAAGACAGGCCTACACAGATACGCAGTATTTT
cdr3_aa: CASSRGKRQAYTDTQYF

v_call: TRBV29-1
d_call: -
j_call: TRBJ1-3
clone_size: -
cdr3_nt: TGCAGCGTTGAACAGGGCAACTCTGGAAACACCATATATTTT
cdr3_aa: CSVEQGNSGNTIYF

v_call: TRBV19
d_call: -
j_call: TRBJ1-3
clone_size: -
cdr3_nt: TGTGCCAGGAACAGGGAAGTCTCTGGAAACACCATATATTTT
cdr3_aa: CARNREVSGNTIYF

v_call: TRBV27
d_call: -
j_call: TRBJ2-3
clone_size: -
cdr3_nt: TGTGCCAGCAGTTTGGGGAGTCCGGATACGCAGTATTTT
cdr3_aa: CASSLGSPDTQYF

v_call: TRBV19
d_call: -
j_call: TRBJ2-7
clone_size: -
cdr3_nt: TGTGCCAGTAGTACACAGGGTTTGGACGAGCAGTACTTC
cdr3_aa: CASSTQGLDEQYF

v_call: TRBV2
d_call: TRBD1
j_call: TRBJ1-1
clone_size: -
cdr3_nt: TGTGCCAGCAGGGGGGACAGGGCAAACACTGAAGCTTTCTTT
cdr3_aa: CASRGDRANTEAFF

v_call: TRBV27
d_call: -
j_call: TRBJ1-2
clone_size: -
cdr3_nt: TGTGCCAGCAGTCCCCTTAATCGGGGTGCTAACTATGGCTACACCTTC
cdr3_aa: CASSPLNRGANYGYTF

v_call: TRBV14
d_call: -
j_call: TRBJ1-1
clone_size: -
cdr3_nt: TGTGCCAGCAGCCAGCGCACTGGGGGGCTTAAGGACACTGAAGCTTTCTTT
cdr3_aa: CASSQRTGGLKDTEAFF

v_call: TRBV10-3
d_call: TRBD2
j_call: TRBJ2-7
clone_size: -
cdr3_nt: TGTGCCATCAGACCGGGGGGGTTGGGCTCCTACGAGCAGTACTTC
cdr3_aa: CAIRPGGLGSYEQYF

v_call: TRBV19
d_call: -
j_call: TRBJ1-2
clone_size: -
cdr3_nt: TGTGCCAGTAGTACTCCCCGGGACGTGAACTATGGCTACACCTTC
cdr3_aa: CASSTPRDVNYGYTF

v_call: TRBV27
d_call: TRBD1
j_call: TRBJ1-2
clone_size: -
cdr3_nt: TGTGCCAGCAGATGGACAGGGGGCGATGGCTACACCTTC
cdr3_aa: CASRWTGGDGYTF

v_call: TRBV6-2/TRBV6-3
d_call: TRBD2
j_call: TRBJ2-7
clone_size: -
cdr3_nt: TGTGCCAGCAGCCCTCCCGGGGGGGCGGGAAGGAGCGAGCAGTACTTC
cdr3_aa: CASSPPGGAGRSEQYF

v_call: TRBV19
d_call: TRBD1
j_call: TRBJ2-7
clone_size: -
cdr3_nt: TGTGCCAGTAGTACCGGGACAGGGGGCGTCTACGAGCAGTACTTC
cdr3_aa: CASSTGTGGVYEQYF